A single sample gave rise to the 11 T cell receptor beta chains below, sequenced in a study of identical twins. TCRdb reprocessed the 5' RACE reads with MiXCR, giving one entry per CDR3 protein. This table has approximately 240,000 distinct CDR3 sequences, over 13% appearing once. Sequenced material: memory (CD45RO+) T cells sorted from blood. The origin of the receptors is a woman aged 18-35 years in good health.

The chain has TRBV14 and TRBJ2-2; the match to TRBD2 covers 9 bases. There are 17 residues in the CDR3. In germline, CDR1 is SGHDN, CDR2 FVKESK. V lost 0 bases to trimming and J lost 3 bases; unmatched junction nucleotides: 5. The CDR3 sequence is CASSQDSLAGYTGELFF. CDR3 DNA: TGTGCCAGCAGCCAAGATTCGCTAGCGGGGTACACCGGGGAGCTGTTTTTT.

This clonotype was counted between two and nine times. The V call is TRBV7-9, the J call TRBJ2-1; weak D call: TRBD2 (6 bases). V dropped 3 bases and J dropped 8 bases, with 14 bases sitting between them. Looked up from germline, CDR1 is SEHNR and CDR2 is FQNEAQ (reference sequence). The CDR3 runs to 14 residues. Here the CDR3 DNA reads TGTGCCAGCAGCTTTAGACTAGTTTGGGATGAGCAGTTCTTC. Translated: CASSFRLVWDEQFF.

The rearrangement links TRBV6-1 to TRBJ2-7, with TRBD2 identical over 8 bases. Unmatched junction bases numbered 8, after V lost 6 bases and J lost 4 bases. The length of the CDR3 is 14 residues. Germline CDR1 reads MNHNS; CDR2 reads SASEGT. The CDR3 reads CASSLLGGEYEQYF. The CDR3 nucleotides are TGTGCCAGCAGCCTTCTCGGGGGGGAGTACGAGCAGTACTTC.

V and J are TRBV3-1 and TRBJ1-2; D unclear. CDR3 length: 14 amino acids. The V and J ends lost 0 bases and 11 bases respectively, with 16 bases between them. Germline assignment: CDR1 LGHDT and CDR2 YNNKEL (reference sequence). CDR3 bases: TGTGCCAGCAGCCAAGAAGTCCCCTCAGGTAGTTACACCTTC. Amino acid sequence: CASSQEVPSGSYTF.

This clonotype occurred many times. V and J are TRBV7-9 and TRBJ2-7, with unresolved D. Germline lookup yields CDR1 SEHNR and CDR2 FQNEAQ (reference sequence). This CDR3 spans 13 amino acids. Trimming shortened V by 6 bases and J by 3 bases, and 12 bases separated the two germline ends. CDR3 amino acids: CASSSDVNYEQYF. CDR3 in DNA: TGTGCCAGCAGTTCTGACGTGAACTACGAGCAGTACTTC.

The chain carries TRBV6-2 or TRBV6-3 and TRBJ2-1; 8 bases align to TRBD2. CDR1 is MNHEY and CDR2 is SVGEGT in the germline V gene. The V gene end was trimmed by 9 bases and the J gene end by 5 bases; junction bases not matched to a gene: 9. The CDR3 is 14 amino acids. As DNA, the CDR3 is TGTGCCAGTCTCAGGACTAGCAGAGACAATGAGCAGTTCTTC. Amino acids: CASLRTSRDNEQFF.

The chain uses TRBV20-1 and TRBJ2-7, with 9 positions matching TRBD1. CDR3 size: 15 residues. Germline CDR1 DFQATT, CDR2 SNEGSKA (reference sequence). The J segment lost 5 bases and the V segment lost 4 bases, leaving 12 bases of the junction unmatched. The CDR3 sequence: CSATRDRVGFNEQYF. The DNA of the CDR3 is TGCAGTGCTACCCGGGACAGGGTTGGATTTAACGAGCAGTACTTC.

This clonotype was counted only a few times. The chain combines TRBV20-1 with TRBJ2-7, with D uncertain. Looked up from germline, CDR1 is DFQATT and CDR2 is SNEGSKA (reference sequence). V dropped 4 bases and J dropped 2 bases, with 9 bases sitting between them. The CDR3 has 12 residues. DNA of the CDR3: TGCAGTGCTAAGCCCTCGGCCTACGAGCAGTACTTC. Protein: CSAKPSAYEQYF.

This clonotype was seen a handful of times. CDR3 in amino acids: CASSPGLGGSKAGELFF. The CDR3 bases are TGTGCCAGCAGCCCCGGGTTGGGCGGGAGTAAGGCCGGGGAGCTGTTTTTT. This chain joins TRBV6-1 and TRBJ2-2; TRBD2 aligns across 7 bases. The CDR3 loop spans 17 amino acids. In germline, CDR1 is MNHNS, CDR2 SASEGT. The V segment lost 6 bases and the J segment 6 bases; nucleotides outside the gene matches: 16.

This clonotype was observed a few times. The chain couples TRBV20-1 to TRBJ1-5, with D possibly matching TRBD1 (6 bases). Germline loops: CDR1 DFQATT, CDR2 SNEGSKA (reference sequence). V lost 6 bases, J lost 4 bases, and 13 bases lay in between. The CDR3 runs 13 residues. The CDR3 sequence: CSAARDTNQPQHF. The CDR3 DNA follows: TGCAGTGCCGCCCGGGACACTAATCAGCCCCAGCATTTT.

This clonotype was seen once. The rearrangement uses TRBV5-4 and TRBJ2-2; 8 bases match TRBD1. The germline V gene has CDR1 SGHNT and CDR2 YYREEE (reference sequence). The CDR3 has 14 amino acids. V shed 0 bases, J shed 7 bases, and the junction held 2 bases outside the gene matches. The chain's CDR3 is CASSLGQGNGELFF. The CDR3 DNA is TGTGCCAGCAGCTTGGGACAGGGGAACGGGGAGCTGTTTTTT.